This paragraph covers one T cell receptor beta chain sequence. Its antigen is unidentified. As input for TCR beta libraries, approximately 2.1 micrograms of genomic DNA came from cryopreserved PBMCs. CDR3 length equals 13 residues. Trimming took 6 bases from V and 7 from J; bases not matched to a gene: 5. Germline values: CDR1 ENHRY, CDR2 SYGVKD. T cells were sequenced at a targeted depth of 1 in 200,000 to 1 in 1 million. Profiling relied on immunoSEQ multiplex PCR, and the TCRdb table lists in-frame clones only, not all of them. The table lists around 200,000 clones, about four fifths of them singletons. The data originate from a study of cytotoxic CD8 clonotypes in ibrutinib-treated CLL. Overall study context: Mean productive templates were around 260,000; mean productive rearrangements were 94,082. Study-wide points: Exceeding age-matched healthy donors, baseline clonality also tracked the counts of circulating CD8+ T cells.

The sequence derives from a human donor with chronic lymphocytic leukemia. Sequencing was performed on PBMCs, taken after 12 months of ibrutinib treatment. The chain employs TRBV10-3 and TRBJ1-2, with 10 nucleotides matching TRBD1. The CDR3 DNA is TGTGCCATCAGGCGACAGGGGGCGAGTGGCTACACCTTC. This gives the protein CAIRRQGASGYTF.